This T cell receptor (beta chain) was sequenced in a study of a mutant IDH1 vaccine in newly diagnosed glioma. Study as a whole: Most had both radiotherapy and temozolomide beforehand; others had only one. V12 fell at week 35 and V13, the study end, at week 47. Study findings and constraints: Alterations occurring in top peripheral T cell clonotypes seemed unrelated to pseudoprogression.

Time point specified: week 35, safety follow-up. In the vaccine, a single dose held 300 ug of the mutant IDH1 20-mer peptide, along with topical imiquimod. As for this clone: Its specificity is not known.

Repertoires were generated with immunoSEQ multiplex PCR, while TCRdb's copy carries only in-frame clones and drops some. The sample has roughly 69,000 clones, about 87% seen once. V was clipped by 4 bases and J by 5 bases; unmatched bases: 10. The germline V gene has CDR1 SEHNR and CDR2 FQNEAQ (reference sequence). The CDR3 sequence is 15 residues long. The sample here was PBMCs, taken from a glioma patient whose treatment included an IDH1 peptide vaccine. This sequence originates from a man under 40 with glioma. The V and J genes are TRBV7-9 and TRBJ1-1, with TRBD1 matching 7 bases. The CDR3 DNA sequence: TGTGCCAGCAGCTCCGCACAGGGGTTGAGGACTGAAGCTTTCTTT. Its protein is CASSSAQGLRTEAFF. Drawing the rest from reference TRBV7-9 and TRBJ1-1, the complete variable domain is DTGVSQNPRHKITKRGQNVTFRCDPISEHNRLYWYRQTLGQGPEFLTYFQNEAQLEKSRLLSDRFSAERPKGSFSTLEIQRTEQGDSAMYLCASSSAQGLRTEAFFGQGTRLTVV.